A single T cell receptor (beta chain) is shown here with its context. What it binds is not known. Each sample had two DNA replicates, approximately 0.49 ug blood or about 1.5 ug tissue. TCRdb's table, derived via immunoSEQ multiplex PCR, lists solely in-frame clones and lacks some. This sample has 27,000 or so clones, with roughly 86% found just once. The record originates from a study of early stage breast cancer tumors. Overall study context: ER+/PR+/HER2- status applied to about 80% of the 16 invasive breast tumors. Among roughly twelve ER+/PR+/HER2- tumors, eight were ductal, four lobular.

Whole-study findings and limits: Chain pairing and CD4, CD8 or FOXP3 expression were not captured.

Germline-derived CDR1 and CDR2 are MGHRA and YSYEKL. V was pared by 4 bases and J by 2 bases, with 3 bases of the junction left unmatched. This CDR3 region has 16 residues. This clonotype was sampled from a person aged 45 to 60 with breast cancer. V gene TRBV4-1 combines with J gene TRBJ2-3; the match to TRBD2 covers 13 bases. The sequenced material came from blood. Written as DNA, the CDR3 is TGCGCCAGCAGCCTGGGACTAGCGGGATCCACAGATACGCAGTATTTT. It yields the protein CASSLGLAGSTDTQYF.